The 21 T cell receptor beta chains given below trace back to one sample, sequenced in a study of blood T cell repertoires in COVID-19. Sequencing used immunoSEQ multiplex PCR; TCRdb keeps in-frame clones, though not all of them. This table has 250,000 or so clones, about 83% appearing once. The sample was peripheral blood. The receptor source for this set is a man older than 75 with acute or convalescent COVID-19.

V is TRBV12-3 or TRBV12-4 and J is TRBJ1-1; D is possibly TRBD1 (6 bases). The CDR3 is made up of 13 amino acids. Trimming took 3 bases from V and 11 from J, leaving 16 bases between them. The DNA of the CDR3 is TGTGCCAGCAGTTTTCGGGGGGCTGCGTCCGCTTTCTTT. It specifies CASSFRGAASAFF.

DNA of the CDR3: TGTGCCAGCAGTTCCAGTAGGACAGGGAGAGACACTGAAGCTTTCTTT. Protein product: CASSSSRTGRDTEAFF. The chain couples TRBV6-5 to TRBJ1-1; 8 bases are a match to TRBD1. Per the germline V gene, CDR1 is MNHEY and CDR2 is SVGAGI. CDR3 size: 16 residues. The trim removed 4 bases at V and 3 bases at J, leaving 10 bases unmatched.

This clone was seen only once. The chain carries TRBV5-1 and TRBJ1-1, with 7 bases that match TRBD1. The CDR3 runs to 14 residues. Germline V CDR1 and CDR2: SGHRS, YFSETQ. Trimming removed 4 bases from V and 2 bases from J; junction bases left unmatched: 5. CDR3 loop: CASSIDRANTEAFF. In nucleotides, the CDR3 is TGCGCCAGCAGCATCGACAGGGCCAACACTGAAGCTTTCTTT.

The rearrangement uses TRBV28 and TRBJ2-2; a weak D match, TRBD2 (7 bases). The CDR3 is made up of 14 amino acids. V lost 6 bases, J lost 4 bases, and 12 bases lay in between. Germline V gives CDR1 MDHEN, CDR2 SYDVKM. DNA for the CDR3: TGTGCCAGCAGGGGGGGGCCGGGCACCGGGGAGCTGTTTTTT. Its protein product is CASRGGPGTGELFF.

The chain combines TRBV19 with TRBJ1-1; no definite D call. This CDR3 region has 15 residues. Trimming removed 7 bases at V and 0 bases at J, with 15 bases between. From germline, CDR1 is LNHDA and CDR2 SQIVND (reference sequence). The CDR3 DNA reads TGTGCCAGTACCGTGGTTGGCGGGATGAACACTGAAGCTTTCTTT. Its translation is CASTVVGGMNTEAFF.

The genes are TRBV11-1 and TRBJ1-1; 7 bases line up with TRBD1. The CDR3 covers 15 residues. Germline V lookup: CDR1 SGHAT, CDR2 FQDESV (reference sequence). Losses at the gene ends were 5 bases for V and 1 base for J; bases not matched to a gene: 7. CDR3 sequence reads: CASSHSGGRNTEAFF. For the CDR3, the DNA is TGTGCCAGCAGCCACTCAGGGGGGAGGAACACTGAAGCTTTCTTT. Supplemented by reference TRBV11-1 and TRBJ1-1, the full variable domain reads EAEVAQSPRYKITEKSQAVAFWCDPISGHATLYWYRQILGQGPELLVQFQDESVVDDSQLPKDRFSAERLKGVDSTLKIQPAELGDSAMYLCASSHSGGRNTEAFFGQGTRLTVV.

This clone occurred a few times. V gene TRBV6-5 combines with J gene TRBJ1-4, with D tentatively TRBD1 (6 bases). Trimming removed 7 bases at V and 11 bases at J, with 23 bases between. The length of the CDR3 is 15 residues. Germline loops: CDR1 MNHEY, CDR2 SVGAGI. The CDR3 loop is CASKTRGAPEEKLFF. The DNA of the CDR3 is TGTGCCAGCAAAACCCGGGGGGCGCCGGAGGAGAAACTGTTTTTT.

This clone was counted a single time. This sequence joins TRBV2 and TRBJ1-1; D unresolved. The CDR3 is 13 amino acids. The V and J ends lost 2 bases and 6 bases respectively, with 10 bases between them. The V gene's germline CDR1 is SNHLY and CDR2 FYNNEI. The chain's CDR3 is CASSEFSPAEAFF. The CDR3 DNA sequence: TGTGCCAGCAGTGAATTTAGTCCCGCTGAAGCTTTCTTT.

The rearrangement uses TRBV5-1 and TRBJ2-1; 15 bases are a match to TRBD2. The CDR3 is 15 residues long. The V segment lost 3 bases and the J segment 10 bases; nucleotides outside the gene matches: 5. Germline V gene lookup returns CDR1 SGHRS and CDR2 YFSETQ. In DNA form, the CDR3 reads TGCGCCAGCAGCTGGACTAGCGGGGGGGCGGAGGAGCAGTTCTTC. Translated: CASSWTSGGAEEQFF.

The rearrangement links TRBV5-1 to TRBJ2-5; TRBD2 matches 12 bases. The CDR3 contains 18 residues. Germline V lookup: CDR1 SGHRS, CDR2 YFSETQ. With V trimmed by 4 bases and J by 1 base, 11 bases remained unmatched. CDR3 DNA sequence: TGCGCCAGCAGCGAAAGGCGACTAGCGGGGGCACTCCAAGAGACCCAGTACTTC. It translates to CASSERRLAGALQETQYF.

The count of this clone is one. The rearrangement links TRBV19 to TRBJ1-2, with D unresolved. The CDR3 is 12 residues long. Germline CDR1 and CDR2: LNHDA and SQIVND (reference sequence). The ends were cut back, 6 bases at V and 8 bases at J, with 13 bases in the middle. The CDR3 bases are TGTGCCAGTAGAAGTCCGGGAGGAGGCTACACCTTC. It encodes CASRSPGGGYTF. The whole variable domain, filled in from reference TRBV19 and TRBJ1-2, reads DGGITQSPKYLFRKEGQNVTLSCEQNLNHDAMYWYRQDPGQGLRLIYYSQIVNDFQKGDIAEGYSVSREKKESFPLTVTSAQKNPTAFYLCASRSPGGGYTFGSGTRLTVV.

The CDR3 sequence is CASSFGQGGELFF. The CDR3 DNA is TGTGCCAGCAGTTTCGGACAGGGCGGGGAGCTGTTTTTT. The chain links TRBV27 to TRBJ2-2; 8 nucleotides align to TRBD1. Trimming took 3 bases from V and 7 from J; bases not matched to a gene: 1. The CDR3 spans 13 residues. The germline V gene encodes CDR1 MNHEY and CDR2 SMNVEV (reference sequence).

The genes are TRBV7-2 and TRBJ2-3, with 9 bases aligning to TRBD2. This CDR3 has 16 residues. The V gene end was trimmed by 1 base and the J gene end by 6 bases; junction bases not matched to a gene: 8. Germline V CDR1 and CDR2: SGHTA, FQGNSA. CDR3 DNA: TGTGCCAGCAGCTTAGTCGGCGGGAGGGCACCCGATACGCAGTATTTT. Translation gives CASSLVGGRAPDTQYF.

In DNA form, the CDR3 reads TGTGCCAGCAGCGCCGGGACAGGGAGCTATGGCTACACCTTC. Translating it yields CASSAGTGSYGYTF. This sequence joins TRBV2 and TRBJ1-2, with 9 bases matching TRBD1. The germline V gene encodes CDR1 SNHLY and CDR2 FYNNEI. V lost 6 bases to trimming and J lost 4 bases; unmatched junction nucleotides: 6. The CDR3 covers 14 residues.

The chain carries TRBV19 and TRBJ1-1; 7 bases are a match to TRBD1. Germline V gene sequence: CDR1 LNHDA, CDR2 SQIVND (reference sequence). V shed 10 bases and J 0 bases; nucleotides not matched to a gene: 11. This CDR3 is 15 amino acids long. The CDR3 DNA sequence: TGTGCCACAAAACGGACAGGCAGAATGAACACTGAAGCTTTCTTT. Translated, it gives CATKRTGRMNTEAFF.

The chain recombines TRBV2 with TRBJ1-2; possibly TRBD1 for D (6 bases). This CDR3 comprises 15 residues. The V end was cut by 2 bases, the J end by 3 bases, with 13 bases between. Germline V gene lookup returns CDR1 SNHLY and CDR2 FYNNEI. Written as DNA, the CDR3 is TGTGCCAGCAGTGAACAGGGGTTCGCGGACTATGGCTACACCTTC. This encodes CASSEQGFADYGYTF.

The gene calls are TRBV2 and TRBJ1-1; no clear D gene. V was shortened by 4 bases and J by 0 bases, with 9 bases between the two germline ends. Per germline, CDR1 SNHLY and CDR2 FYNNEI. The CDR3 consists of 14 residues. The CDR3 protein is CASSGALMNTEAFF. CDR3 in DNA: TGTGCCAGCAGTGGGGCGCTTATGAACACTGAAGCTTTCTTT. The complete variable domain, with remaining parts taken from reference TRBV2 and TRBJ1-1, reads EPEVTQTPSHQVTQMGQEVILRCVPISNHLYFYWYRQILGQKVEFLVSFYNNEISEKSEIFDDQFSVERPDGSNFTLKIRSTKLEDSAMYFCASSGALMNTEAFFGQGTRLTVV.

V and J are TRBV6-5 and TRBJ1-2; 10 bases map to TRBD1. Per germline, CDR1 MNHEY and CDR2 SVGAGI. V trimming: 6 bases; J trimming: 2 bases; junction bases outside the gene matches: 6. There are 15 residues in the CDR3. In DNA form, the CDR3 reads TGTGCCAGCAGAACCAGGACAGGGGGGAACTATGGCTACACCTTC. This codes for CASRTRTGGNYGYTF.

The chain links TRBV4-1 to TRBJ2-5, with D maybe TRBD1 (6 bases). The CDR3 sequence is 16 residues long. Trimming pared 0 bases from V and 4 bases from J, leaving 15 bases between. Germline V gene sequence: CDR1 MGHRA, CDR2 YSYEKL. The CDR3 bases are TGCGCCAGCAGCCAAGATCTGGGCAGGGGTATAGAGACCCAGTACTTC. It specifies CASSQDLGRGIETQYF.

The chain employs TRBV3-1 (or the pseudogene TRBV3-2) and TRBJ2-1; tentative D call: TRBD2 (5 bases). CDR1 is LGHDT, CDR2 YNNKEL, per germline (reference sequence). This CDR3 region has 16 residues. With 4 bases removed from V and 4 bases from J, the gap between germline ends came to 17 bases. CDR3 DNA: TGTGCCAGCAGCCCCAGTGGCAAGAGACTATACAATGAGCAGTTCTTC. Translating it yields CASSPSGKRLYNEQFF.

This chain joins TRBV4-2 and TRBJ1-6, with 8 bases identical to TRBD1. The CDR3 has 16 residues. Germline CDR1 LGHNA, CDR2 YNFKEQ. J was trimmed by 7 bases and V by 0 bases; bases with no gene match: 5. The CDR3 DNA reads TGTGCCAGCAGCCAAGATCCGGACAGGGCAAATTCACCCCTCCACTTT. This translates into CASSQDPDRANSPLHF.